These T cell receptor beta chains were read from a single sample in a study of T cell responses to AZD1222 COVID-19 vaccine. Assay: immunoSEQ multiplex PCR; the TCRdb copy retains only in-frame clones and omits some. The table lists around 160,000 clones, 94% of them singletons. The material was peripheral blood, obtained 28 days after the second AZD1222 dose. The receptors stem from an adult who received the AZD1222 COVID-19 vaccine. Each CDR3 is given with its conserved first and last residue. A D gene is named only where the DNA matches it firmly. The listing skips clone size in some rows; elsewhere it reads once, few, many or a size class.

CASSQDGGTVGGYTF | TGCGCCAGCAGCCAAGATGGGGGGACGGTGGGTGGCTACACCTTC | TRBJ1-2 | - | - | TRBV4-1
CASSLAPSVTYEQYF | TGTGCCAGCAGCTTAGCGCCTAGCGTGACCTACGAGCAGTACTTC | TRBJ2-7 | - | - | TRBV7-9
CATSARDFRNSYNEQFF | TGTGCCACCAGTGCCCGGGACTTTCGGAACTCCTACAATGAGCAGTTCTTC | TRBJ2-1 | - | - | TRBV24-1
CASTLDSGANVLTF | TGTGCCAGTACCCTAGACTCTGGGGCCAACGTCCTGACTTTC | TRBJ2-6 | - | - | TRBV19
CASSLGFGGHYEQYF | TGCGCCAGCAGCTTGGGGTTCGGGGGCCACTACGAGCAGTACTTC | TRBJ2-7 | - | - | TRBV5-1
CASSAGTVFYEQYF | TGTGCCAGCTCAGCAGGGACAGTCTTCTACGAGCAGTACTTC | TRBJ2-7 | TRBD1 | - | TRBV18
CASSYSAVNTEAFF | TGTGCCAGCAGTTACTCGGCAGTGAACACTGAAGCTTTCTTT | TRBJ1-1 | - | - | TRBV6-2/TRBV6-3
CASTKTGGAGGNTIYF | TGTGCCAGTACTAAGACAGGGGGCGCCGGTGGAAACACCATATATTTT | TRBJ1-3 | TRBD1 | once | TRBV19
CASSEFGLAGLNEQFF | TGTGCCAGCAGTGAATTTGGACTAGCGGGGCTCAATGAGCAGTTCTTC | TRBJ2-1 | TRBD2 | - | TRBV2
CASSSLASGANVLTF | TGTGCCAGCAGTTCTCTAGCGTCTGGGGCCAACGTCCTGACTTTC | TRBJ2-6 | - | - | TRBV28
CASSVQGFAEAFF | TGTGCCAGCAGTGTACAGGGTTTCGCTGAAGCTTTCTTT | TRBJ1-1 | - | - | TRBV2
CASSSLAYGATEQYF | TGTGCCAGCAGTTCCCTAGCCTACGGGGCTACGGAGCAGTACTTC | TRBJ2-7 | - | - | TRBV28
CASSPLPGQTSYEQYF | TGTGCCAGCAGCCCCCTTCCGGGACAAACCTCCTACGAGCAGTACTTC | TRBJ2-7 | - | - | TRBV3-1/TRBV3-2
CASSTPGQGTGELFF | TGTGCCAGCAGTACCCCGGGACAGGGTACCGGGGAGCTGTTTTTT | TRBJ2-2 | TRBD1 | - | TRBV28
CASSLRWGDGTEAFF | TGTGCCAGCAGCTTGCGGTGGGGGGATGGCACTGAAGCTTTCTTT | TRBJ1-1 | - | - | TRBV5-5
CASRPGLADTDTQYF | TGCGCCAGCAGACCGGGACTAGCGGACACAGATACGCAGTATTTT | TRBJ2-3 | TRBD2 | - | TRBV4-1
CASSMTRQWGPYWKGKNIQYF | TGTGCCAGTAGTATGACTAGGCAGTGGGGACCCTATTGGAAGGGCAAAAACATTCAGTACTTC | TRBJ2-4 | - | - | TRBV19
CASSLGGTSLAEQFF | TGTGCCAGCAGCTTAGGGGGGACTAGTCTGGCTGAGCAGTTCTTC | TRBJ2-1 | TRBD2 | - | TRBV7-6
CASVGSEVRSNQPQHF | TGTGCCAGCGTCGGCAGTGAAGTCCGTAGCAATCAGCCCCAGCATTTT | TRBJ1-5 | - | - | TRBV19
CASSLDGAYNEQFF | TGTGCCAGCAGCTTAGACGGGGCCTACAATGAGCAGTTCTTC | TRBJ2-1 | - | - | TRBV7-9